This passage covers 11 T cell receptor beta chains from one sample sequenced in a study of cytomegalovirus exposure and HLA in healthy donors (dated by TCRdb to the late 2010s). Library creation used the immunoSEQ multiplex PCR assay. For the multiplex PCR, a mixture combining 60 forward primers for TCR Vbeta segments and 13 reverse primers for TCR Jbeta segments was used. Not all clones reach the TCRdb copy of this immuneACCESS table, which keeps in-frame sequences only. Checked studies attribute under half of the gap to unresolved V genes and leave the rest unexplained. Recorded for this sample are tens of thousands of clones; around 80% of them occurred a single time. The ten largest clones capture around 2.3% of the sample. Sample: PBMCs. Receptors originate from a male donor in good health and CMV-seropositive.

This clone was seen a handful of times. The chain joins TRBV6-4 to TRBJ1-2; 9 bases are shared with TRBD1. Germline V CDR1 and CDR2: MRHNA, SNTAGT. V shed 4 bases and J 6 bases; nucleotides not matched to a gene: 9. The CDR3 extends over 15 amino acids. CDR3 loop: CASSGQGEVFDGYTF. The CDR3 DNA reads TGTGCCAGCAGTGGACAGGGGGAAGTCTTCGATGGCTACACCTTC.

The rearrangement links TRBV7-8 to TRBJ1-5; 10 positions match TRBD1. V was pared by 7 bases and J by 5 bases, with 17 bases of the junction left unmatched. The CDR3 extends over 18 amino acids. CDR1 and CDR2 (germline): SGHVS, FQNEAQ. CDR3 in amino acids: CASILKGDRGRWDQPQHF. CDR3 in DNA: TGTGCCAGCATCCTCAAAGGGGACAGGGGTAGATGGGATCAGCCCCAGCATTTT.

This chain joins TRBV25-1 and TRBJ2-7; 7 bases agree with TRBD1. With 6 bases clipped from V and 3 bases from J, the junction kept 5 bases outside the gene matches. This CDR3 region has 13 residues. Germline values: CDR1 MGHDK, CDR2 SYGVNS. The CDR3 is CASRGQSNYEQYF. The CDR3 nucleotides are TGTGCCAGCAGGGGACAGTCCAACTACGAGCAGTACTTC.

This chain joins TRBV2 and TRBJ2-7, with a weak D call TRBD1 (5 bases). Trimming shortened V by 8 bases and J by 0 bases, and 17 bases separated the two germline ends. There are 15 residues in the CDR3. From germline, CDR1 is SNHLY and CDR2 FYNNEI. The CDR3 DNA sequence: TGTGCCAGCCGGATTCTTACAGGCCCCTCCTACGAGCAGTACTTC. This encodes CASRILTGPSYEQYF.

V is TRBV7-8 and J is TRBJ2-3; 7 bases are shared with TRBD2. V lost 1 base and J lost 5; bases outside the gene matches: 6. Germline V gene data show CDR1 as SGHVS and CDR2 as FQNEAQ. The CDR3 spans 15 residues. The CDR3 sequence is CASSLVGGSRDTQYF. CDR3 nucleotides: TGTGCCAGCAGCTTAGTCGGCGGGAGTAGAGATACGCAGTATTTT.

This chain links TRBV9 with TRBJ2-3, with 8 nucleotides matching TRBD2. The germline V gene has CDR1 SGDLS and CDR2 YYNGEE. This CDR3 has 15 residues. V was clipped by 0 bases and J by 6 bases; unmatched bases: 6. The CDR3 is CASSVDGRAEDTQYF. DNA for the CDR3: TGTGCCAGCAGCGTAGACGGGAGGGCCGAGGATACGCAGTATTTT.

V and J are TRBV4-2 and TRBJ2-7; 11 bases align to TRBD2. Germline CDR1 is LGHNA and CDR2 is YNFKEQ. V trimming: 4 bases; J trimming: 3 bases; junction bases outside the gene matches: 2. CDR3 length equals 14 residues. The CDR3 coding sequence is TGTGCCAGCAGCCTGACTAGCGGGATCTACGAGCAGTACTTC. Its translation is CASSLTSGIYEQYF.

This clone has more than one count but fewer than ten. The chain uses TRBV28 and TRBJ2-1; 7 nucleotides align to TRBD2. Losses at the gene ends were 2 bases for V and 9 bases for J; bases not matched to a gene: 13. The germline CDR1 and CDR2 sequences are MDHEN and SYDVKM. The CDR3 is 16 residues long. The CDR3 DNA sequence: TGTGCCAGCAGTTTAATTGGCGGGAGTTTGGGTGGTGAGCAGTTCTTC. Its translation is CASSLIGGSLGGEQFF.

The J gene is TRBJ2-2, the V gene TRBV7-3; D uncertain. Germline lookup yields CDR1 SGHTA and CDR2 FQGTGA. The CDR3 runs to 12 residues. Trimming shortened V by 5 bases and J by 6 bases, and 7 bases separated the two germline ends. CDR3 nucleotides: TGTGCCAGCAGCCTTAGATCCGGGGAGCTGTTTTTT. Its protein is CASSLRSGELFF.

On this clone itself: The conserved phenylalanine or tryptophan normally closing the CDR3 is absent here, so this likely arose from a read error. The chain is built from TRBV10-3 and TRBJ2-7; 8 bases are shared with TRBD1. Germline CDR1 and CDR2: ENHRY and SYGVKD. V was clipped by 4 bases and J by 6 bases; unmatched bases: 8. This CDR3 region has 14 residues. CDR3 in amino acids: CAISGGGTGLEQYL. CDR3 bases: TGTGCCATCAGTGGTGGTGGGACAGGCCTCGAGCAGTACCTC.

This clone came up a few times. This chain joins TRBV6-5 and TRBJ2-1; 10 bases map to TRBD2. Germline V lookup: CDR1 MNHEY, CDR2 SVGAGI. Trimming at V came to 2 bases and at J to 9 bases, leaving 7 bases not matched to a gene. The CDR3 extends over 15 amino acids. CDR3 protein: CASSYEAGGPGEQFF. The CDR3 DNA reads TGTGCCAGCAGTTACGAAGCGGGAGGGCCTGGTGAGCAGTTCTTC.